This section outlines one TCR beta chain sequence together with its context. Its antigen is currently not known. No qualities accompany the bases; no much larger clone lies one base away. The data stem from a study of memory CD4+ T cells and cytomegalovirus serostatus (dated by TCRdb to between 2019 and 2020). For the wider study: A total of about 33 healthy Belgian adults, of whom 9 were CMV seropositive and approximately 24 were CMV seronegative, were included in the cohort. The study sequenced CD4+ memory TCRbeta repertoires of a Belgian cohort with known cytomegalovirus serostatus to replicate a published TCR-based CMV serostatus classifier. The full study reports these points: Of 164 previously reported CMV-associated TCRbeta sequences, 67 appeared in the CD4+ memory repertoires, each in one to five individuals. For predicting CMV serostatus, the median bootstrapped AUC was about 0.94 using the original framework and about 0.9 using a US-trained random forest. On the Belgian cohort, the classifier based on the original framework reached a median bootstrapped AUC of 0.95, with a 95% CI of 0.76-1.00. The results were interpreted as suggesting that the CMV-associated TCR signature is largely present in the CD4+ memory repertoire. Only CD4+CD45RO+ memory cells were sequenced, unlike the original study, which covered naive and memory CD4+ and CD8+ populations.

The Quick-DNA Microprep Kit was used to extract genomic DNA from the sorted cells. Amplification of TCRbeta DNA was done with the immunoSEQ hsTCRbeta kit, following the protocol from the manufacturer. An Illumina MiSeq instrument was used to sequence the TCRbeta libraries. For the original study's pipeline: After out-of-frame sequences were removed, 2,204,828 distinct TCRbeta sequences remained, averaging about 67,000 per individual. Each individual was scored using the number of about 180 previously reported CMV-associated TCRbeta sequences that the individual carried and the total number of productive distinct TCRbeta sequences. A beta-binomial model was reimplemented in Python, and scikit-learn random forests with default parameters were trained on US cohort data. Classifier performance on the Belgian cohort was reported as the median AUC with percentile confidence intervals calculated over 10,000 bootstrap iterations. The immuneACCESS repertoire file appears here via TCRdb, limited to in-frame rearrangements. These files lack a portion of the clones; in checked studies, under half of the deficit traces to unresolved V genes, and the cause of the others is not known. The V and J calls and clone size come from that table; D and trimming were worked out from the DNA. This sample comprises 65,000 to 95,000 clones, around 80% of them detected only once. Roughly 0.8% of the sample comes from the top ten.

Single viable CD3+CD4+CD8-CD45RO+ cells were sorted as memory CD4+ T cells on a FACSAria II. CMV serostatus was assessed using a Roche Elecsys assay, by which serum IgG against CMV pp150, pp28, p38 and p52 was detected. Once the samples were thawed, total CD4+ T cells were enriched through positive selection using CD4 magnetic microbeads. The samples came from a different study that was designed specifically to examine the CD4+ T cell memory repertoire. Following standard operating procedures, peripheral blood mononuclear cells were isolated and cryopreserved, while serum was kept at -80 degrees C. The staining relied on CD3-PerCP (BW264/56), CD4-APC (RPA-T4), CD45RO-PE (UCHT1) and CD8-Pacific Orange (3B5) antibodies, and Sytox blue was used to exclude non-viable cells. Looking up the germline V gene yields CDR1 SGDLS and CDR2 YYNGEE. V ends up 3 bases short and J 2 bases short, with an unmatched junction base count of 3. There are 15 amino acids in the CDR3, from cysteine to phenylalanine inclusive. CDR3 DNA is the only sequence kept; it has 45 bases, read in frame from the first base.

In this chain, TRBV9 is recombined with TRBJ1-3; 9 junctional bases match TRBD1. Sequenced input: memory CD4+ T cells from blood. This clonotype originated in an adult in good health and CMV-seronegative. The CDR3 has the sequence CASSANRGPGNTIYF. The DNA sequence is as follows: TGTGCCAGCAGCGCGAACAGGGGGCCTGGAAACACCATATATTTT.